The T cell receptor (beta chain) under discussion was sequenced for a study of blood T cell repertoires in COVID-19. Study-wide context: The cDNA or gDNA used as material had been derived from T cells, B-cell-depleted T cells, or PBMCs.

In the original workflow: Amplification with reference gene primers provided the estimates of nucleated cell counts. Sequencing was performed with immunoSEQ multiplex PCR; in TCRdb, only in-frame clones are kept and a portion is missing. V, J and clone size derive from that table, while D and trimming were established from the DNA sequence. The data show hundreds of thousands of clones, more than 70% seen once. Participant age was roughly 18 to 95 years, and participants resided in about two dozen US areas. Up to 2 weeks before entering the study, exposed participants had met a COVID-19 case. Germline CDR1 and CDR2: LGHNA and YNFKEQ. The CDR3 is 15 residues long. V lost 0 bases to trimming and J lost 5 bases; unmatched junction nucleotides: 2.

This TCR was recovered from a woman between 18 and 30 years old who had been exposed to COVID-19. The sample taken for sequencing was PBMCs or T cells enriched from blood (not recorded which). The chain uses TRBV4-2 and TRBJ1-4; 8 nucleotides align to TRBD1. The CDR3 here is CASSQDRTGNEKLFF. CDR3 DNA: TGTGCCAGCAGCCAAGACCGGACAGGGAATGAAAAACTGTTTTTT.